Reported below is one TCR beta chain. The sample is drawn from a study of control samples from healthy donors and cancer patients. CDR1 is SGHNT and CDR2 is YENEEA in the germline V gene. V lost 5 bases and J lost 3; bases outside the gene matches: 5. The CDR3 extends over 14 amino acids. TCRdb's copy holds only in-frame clones and misses some; the assay was immunoSEQ multiplex PCR. The sample shows more than 100,000 clones, approximately 90% of them seen only once. The gene calls are TRBV11-3 and TRBJ2-5; TRBD1 matches at 8 bases. The receptor was derived from a man in his sixties with lung cancer. The specimen was PBMCs. The CDR3 region is CASSRPGQEETQYF. CDR3 sequence (DNA): TGTGCCAGCAGCCGGCCGGGACAGGAAGAGACCCAGTACTTC.